The 2 T cell receptor beta chains reported below all come from one sample, sequenced in a study of Graves' ophthalmopathy and Graves' hyperthyroidism. Using RNA transcripts, the TCR beta CDR3 regions were amplified. HTBI-primed RT-PCR formed the first round, and a multiplex PCR formed the second. TCRdb analysed the multiplex PCR reads with MiXCR anew, one entry per CDR3 protein. This sample carries about 590,000 distinct CDR3 sequences, under 40% of them seen once, and the ten largest clones take approximately 4.1%. Specimen: peripheral blood or thyroid tissue (not recorded which). The source of these receptors is an adult man with Graves' hyperthyroidism.

The chain is built from TRBV29-1 and TRBJ2-7; 7 bases match TRBD2. With 8 bases clipped from V and 3 bases from J, the junction kept 7 bases outside the gene matches. This CDR3 comprises 12 residues. Germline V gene lookup returns CDR1 SQVTM and CDR2 ANQGSEA. In DNA, the CDR3 is TGCAGCTTGGGAGGGAATCGCTACGAGCAGTACTTC. The encoded protein is CSLGGNRYEQYF.

Only a few counts were recorded for this clonotype. The chain links TRBV29-1 to TRBJ2-3; 12 nucleotides align to TRBD2. V trimming: 6 bases; J trimming: 4 bases; junction bases outside the gene matches: 8. Germline V gene lookup returns CDR1 SQVTM and CDR2 ANQGSEA. The CDR3 runs 15 residues. The CDR3 spells CSVPLAGGFADTQYF. The CDR3 nucleotides read TGCAGCGTCCCCCTAGCGGGAGGGTTCGCAGATACGCAGTATTTT.